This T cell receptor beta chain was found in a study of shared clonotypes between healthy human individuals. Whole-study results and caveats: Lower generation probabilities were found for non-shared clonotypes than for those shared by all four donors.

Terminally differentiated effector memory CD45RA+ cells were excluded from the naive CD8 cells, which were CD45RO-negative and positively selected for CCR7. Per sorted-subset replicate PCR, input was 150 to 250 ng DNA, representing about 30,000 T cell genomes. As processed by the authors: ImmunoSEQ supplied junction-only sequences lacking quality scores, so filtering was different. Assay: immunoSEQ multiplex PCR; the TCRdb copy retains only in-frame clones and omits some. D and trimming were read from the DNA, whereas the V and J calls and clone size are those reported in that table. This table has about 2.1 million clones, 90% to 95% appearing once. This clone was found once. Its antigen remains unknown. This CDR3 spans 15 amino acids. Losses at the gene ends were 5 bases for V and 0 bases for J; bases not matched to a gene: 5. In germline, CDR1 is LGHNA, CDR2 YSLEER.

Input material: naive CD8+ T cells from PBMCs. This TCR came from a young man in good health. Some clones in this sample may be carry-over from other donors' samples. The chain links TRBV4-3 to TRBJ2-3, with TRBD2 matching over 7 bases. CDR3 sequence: CASSRDYRSTDTQYF. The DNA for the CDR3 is TGCGCCAGCAGCAGGGACTACCGAAGCACAGATACGCAGTATTTT.